One and the same sample provided the 22 T cell receptor beta chains below, sequenced in a study of blood T cell repertoires in COVID-19. TCRdb's table, derived via immunoSEQ multiplex PCR, lists solely in-frame clones and lacks some. The data contain 190,000 or so clones, 90% of them singletons. The sample consisted of peripheral blood. These receptor sequences come from a man between 45 and 60 years old with acute or convalescent COVID-19.

The genes are TRBV5-6 and TRBJ1-1; TRBD1 is a possible D gene (6 bases). Germline CDR1 SGHDT, CDR2 YYEEEE. Trimming took 2 bases from V and 2 from J, leaving 16 bases between them. This CDR3 comprises 16 residues. The CDR3 coding sequence is TGTGCCAGCAGCTTCGACCCCACAGGGTCAAACACTGAAGCTTTCTTT. Its translation is CASSFDPTGSNTEAFF.

The gene calls are TRBV27 and TRBJ2-5; D gene unclear. Germline V gives CDR1 MNHEY, CDR2 SMNVEV (reference sequence). Trimming shortened V by 6 bases and J by 5 bases, and 13 bases separated the two germline ends. The CDR3 spans 13 residues. The CDR3 is CASSPTPVETQYF. The CDR3 region has the DNA TGTGCCAGCAGCCCAACCCCGGTGGAGACCCAGTACTTC.

This clone was recorded once. The V gene is TRBV7-9, the J gene TRBJ1-1, with D unclear. The CDR3 is 14 residues long. V lost 3 bases and J lost 1, with 9 bases in between. Germline loops: CDR1 SEHNR, CDR2 FQNEAQ (reference sequence). CDR3 protein: CASSFGIANTEAFF. In DNA form, the CDR3 reads TGTGCCAGCAGCTTTGGAATAGCGAACACTGAAGCTTTCTTT. The full variable domain, with the rest looked up from reference TRBV7-9 and TRBJ1-1, is DTGVSQNPRHKITKRGQNVTFRCDPISEHNRLYWYRQTLGQGPEFLTYFQNEAQLEKSRLLSDRFSAERPKGSFSTLEIQRTEQGDSAMYLCASSFGIANTEAFFGQGTRLTVV.

J is TRBJ2-5 and V is TRBV12-3 or TRBV12-4, with TRBD2 identical over 13 bases. The ends lost 8 bases at V and 5 bases at J; junction bases unmatched: 2. The CDR3 has 13 amino acids. The CDR3 sequence is CASGTSGEETQYF. The CDR3 DNA follows: TGTGCCAGCGGGACTAGCGGGGAGGAGACCCAGTACTTC.

The V and J genes are TRBV5-5 and TRBJ2-3; TRBD2 agrees at 8 bases. Losses at the gene ends were 1 base for V and 0 bases for J; bases not matched to a gene: 10. Germline CDR1 reads SGHKS; CDR2 reads YYEKEE (reference sequence). The CDR3 length is 18 residues. In nucleotides, the CDR3 is TGTGCCAGCAGCTTGCGTCCGGGGGGGACATCTAGCACAGATACGCAGTATTTT. This encodes CASSLRPGGTSSTDTQYF.

The CDR3 region is CASGLSGGAVDTQYF. The CDR3 nucleotides are TGCGCCAGCGGACTTAGCGGGGGGGCCGTAGATACGCAGTATTTT. The chain couples TRBV5-1 to TRBJ2-3, with 11 bases fitting TRBD2. Germline values: CDR1 SGHRS, CDR2 YFSETQ. The CDR3 sequence is 15 residues long. The trim removed 7 bases at V and 5 bases at J, leaving 9 bases unmatched.

The V gene is TRBV7-2, the J gene TRBJ2-1; possibly TRBD2 for D (7 bases). The CDR3 runs 13 residues. The germline V gene encodes CDR1 SGHTA and CDR2 FQGNSA. Trimming shortened V by 4 bases and J by 7 bases, and 11 bases separated the two germline ends. This chain's CDR3 is CASSSGRGNEQFF. The CDR3 DNA follows: TGTGCCAGCAGCTCGGGGAGGGGGAATGAGCAGTTCTTC.

This sequence joins TRBV10-3 and TRBJ2-3; 10 bases line up with TRBD2. The CDR3 contains 13 residues. V lost 11 bases, J lost 1 base, and 3 bases stayed unmatched. Per the germline V gene, CDR1 is ENHRY and CDR2 is SYGVKD. The CDR3 nucleotides read TGTGCCTTCGGACTAGCGGGCACAGATACGCAGTATTTT. Amino acids: CAFGLAGTDTQYF.

This chain uses TRBV7-9 with TRBJ2-1; 9 nucleotides line up with TRBD1. Trimming cost V 6 bases and J 2 bases; bases outside gene matches: 8. Germline V lookup: CDR1 SEHNR, CDR2 FQNEAQ (reference sequence). CDR3 length: 16 amino acids. The chain's CDR3 is CASRRTGTGPYNEQFF. In nucleotides, the CDR3 is TGTGCCAGCAGACGTACCGGGACAGGGCCCTACAATGAGCAGTTCTTC.

This chain connects TRBV11-2 to TRBJ2-2, with D possibly being TRBD2 (6 bases). CDR1 is SGHAT and CDR2 is FQNNGV in the germline V gene. V was pared by 8 bases and J by 5 bases, with 12 bases between. The CDR3 runs 13 residues. Here the CDR3 DNA reads TGTGCCAGCGGGCTGGCGGGGACCGGGGAGCTGTTTTTT. Amino acid sequence: CASGLAGTGELFF. The full variable domain, in which reference TRBV11-2 and TRBJ2-2 provide the parts outside the CDR3, is EAGVAQSPRYKIIEKRQSVAFWCNPISGHATLYWYQQILGQGPKLLIQFQNNGVVDDSQLPKDRFSAERLKGVDSTLKIQPAKLEDSAVYLCASGLAGTGELFFGEGSRLTVL.

The chain couples TRBV5-4 to TRBJ2-7, with D tentatively TRBD1 (6 bases). The V and J ends lost 2 bases and 0 bases respectively, with 9 bases between them. Per germline, CDR1 SGHNT and CDR2 YYREEE (reference sequence). This CDR3 is built from 14 residues. The CDR3 region has the DNA TGTGCCAGCAGCTTAGGGGGTATCTCCTACGAGCAGTACTTC. This sequence encodes CASSLGGISYEQYF.

This chain uses TRBV5-1 with TRBJ1-1; 10 nucleotides agree with TRBD1. After removal of 4 bases from V and 4 bases from J, the junction contained 10 bases not matched to a gene. This CDR3 has 16 amino acids. CDR1 SGHRS and CDR2 YFSETQ come from the germline V gene. CDR3 bases: TGCGCCAGCAGCCGGGGGGACAGGGGAAGGGGCACTGAAGCTTTCTTT. Its protein product is CASSRGDRGRGTEAFF. Supplemented by reference TRBV5-1 and TRBJ1-1, the full variable domain reads KAGVTQTPRYLIKTRGQQVTLSCSPISGHRSVSWYQQTPGQGLQFLFEYFSETQRNKGNFPGRFSGRQFSNSRSEMNVSTLELGDSALYLCASSRGDRGRGTEAFFGQGTRLTVV.

This clone was found once. The chain carries TRBV5-6 and TRBJ1-2; D remains ambiguous. Trimming took 0 bases from V and 7 from J, leaving 16 bases between them. The CDR3 runs to 15 residues. The germline V gene encodes CDR1 SGHDT and CDR2 YYEEEE. The CDR3 sequence: CASSLELLAGSGYTF. In DNA form, the CDR3 reads TGTGCCAGCAGCTTGGAACTTTTAGCTGGCTCTGGCTACACCTTC.

J is TRBJ1-1 and V is TRBV3-1 (or the pseudogene TRBV3-2), with a weak D call TRBD1 (6 bases). Trimming stripped 7 bases from V and 0 bases from J, with 18 bases between. The CDR3 consists of 16 residues. The germline V gene has CDR1 LGHDT and CDR2 YNNKEL (reference sequence). CDR3 amino acids: CASTRGGRAMNTEAFF. In DNA form, the CDR3 reads TGTGCCAGCACCCGGGGGGGCAGGGCTATGAACACTGAAGCTTTCTTT.

The chain links TRBV5-1 to TRBJ2-5; TRBD2 might be the D (5 bases). The germline CDR1 and CDR2 sequences are SGHRS and YFSETQ. The V and J ends lost 4 bases and 2 bases respectively, with 12 bases between them. CDR3 size: 14 residues. DNA of the CDR3: TGCGCCAGCAGCCCTGGACTCAATCAAGAGACCCAGTACTTC. Encoded protein: CASSPGLNQETQYF.

The V gene is TRBV7-9, the J gene TRBJ2-1, with D tentatively TRBD2 (6 bases). The CDR3 spans 19 residues. Per the germline V gene, CDR1 is SEHNR and CDR2 is FQNEAQ (reference sequence). V lost 3 bases and J lost 6, with 27 bases in between. The CDR3: CASSFPLMGGTSNRNEQFF. In DNA form, the CDR3 reads TGTGCCAGCAGCTTCCCTCTGATGGGGGGTACTTCTAATCGCAATGAGCAGTTCTTC.

The chain employs TRBV10-1 and TRBJ2-3, with TRBD1 identical over 9 bases. The germline V gene has CDR1 WNHNN and CDR2 SYGVQD (reference sequence). The trim removed 10 bases at V and 3 bases at J, leaving 8 bases unmatched. This CDR3 is 14 amino acids long. The CDR3 loop reads CATGPGQGTDTQYF. The CDR3, as DNA: TGCGCCACCGGCCCTGGACAGGGGACAGATACGCAGTATTTT.

This clone was found once. This sequence joins TRBV7-8 and TRBJ1-4; 8 bases fit TRBD1. The CDR3 contains 16 residues. Trimming cost V 0 bases and J 7 bases; bases outside gene matches: 7. The germline gives CDR1 SGHVS, CDR2 FQNEAQ. Here the CDR3 reads CASSLAPGRGPEKLFF. The CDR3 DNA sequence: TGTGCCAGCAGCTTAGCGCCGGGCAGGGGGCCTGAAAAACTGTTTTTT.

The CDR3 here is CASSRGSDTGELFF. In DNA form, the CDR3 reads TGTGCCAGCAGCCGCGGGTCTGACACCGGGGAGCTGTTTTTT. The chain recombines TRBV7-2 with TRBJ2-2; a possible D gene is TRBD2 (5 bases). The CDR3 loop spans 14 amino acids. Germline V gives CDR1 SGHTA, CDR2 FQGNSA. Trimming took off 5 bases at V and 3 bases at J, with 10 bases between the two ends.

This sequence joins TRBV6-5 and TRBJ2-2; 12 bases are shared with TRBD1. V lost 6 bases to trimming and J lost 4 bases; unmatched junction nucleotides: 0. The CDR3 length is 14 residues. Germline loops: CDR1 MNHEY, CDR2 SVGAGI. CDR3 nucleotide sequence: TGTGCCAGCAGGGGACAGGGGGCCACCGGGGAGCTGTTTTTT. Translating it yields CASRGQGATGELFF.

The rearrangement uses TRBV10-2 and TRBJ2-7; no clear D gene. Trimming removed 5 bases from V and 5 bases from J, with 7 bases in between. The germline gives CDR1 WSHSY, CDR2 SAAADI. The length of the CDR3 is 11 residues. Here the CDR3 DNA reads TGCGCCAGCAGTCTGGTAGACGAGCAGTACTTC. It yields the protein CASSLVDEQYF.

The chain joins TRBV28 to TRBJ2-7; 7 bases match TRBD1. J was trimmed by 1 base and V by 10 bases; bases with no gene match: 13. Germline assignment: CDR1 MDHEN and CDR2 SYDVKM. The CDR3 has 15 amino acids. CDR3 bases: TGTGCCATTCAAAGCCCGGGACAGATGTCCTACGAGCAGTACTTC. Protein: CAIQSPGQMSYEQYF.